This T cell receptor (beta chain) was observed in a study of T cell changes during pregnancy in multiple sclerosis. TCRdb's copy holds only in-frame clones and misses some; the assay was immunoSEQ multiplex PCR. Among about 70,000 clones listed, about 92% were seen once. Per the germline V gene, CDR1 is SEHNR and CDR2 is FQNEAQ (reference sequence). V was trimmed by 1 base and J by 5 bases, leaving 14 bases between them. The CDR3 sequence is 15 residues long. This sequence joins TRBV7-9 and TRBJ1-2; D unresolved. The source was peripheral blood, collected in the second trimester of pregnancy. This TCR derives from a female donor in good health, enrolled as a control in a pregnancy study. The CDR3 is CASSLEGTSGYGYTF. The DNA of the CDR3 is TGTGCCAGCAGCTTAGAGGGTACCTCGGGGTATGGCTACACCTTC.